This T cell receptor beta chain was profiled in a study of T cells expressing NK-cell markers. The CDR3 covers 15 residues. The V gene's germline CDR1 is MNHEY and CDR2 SVGEGT. For each CDR3 protein, TCRdb gives one entry from its re-call of the 5' RACE reads, without DNA. The listing records approximately 440,000 distinct CDR3 sequences. This rearrangement joins TRBV6-2 or TRBV6-3 to TRBJ2-7; with no DNA, the TCRdb D assignment of TRBD1 cannot be verified. Sequencing was performed on blood T cells: a sorted CD56 or NKG2C T cell subset, CD4+ or CD8+ T cells, or bulk PBMC T cells (not recorded which). The receptor comes from a woman between 45 and 60 years old in good health. The CDR3: CASNPNRENFYEQYF.